A single T cell receptor beta chain is shown here with its context. Trimming removed 5 bases from V and 5 bases from J; junction bases left unmatched: 4. This CDR3 has 14 amino acids. Germline V gene data show CDR1 as SGHRS and CDR2 as YFSETQ. This entry is derived from a study of blood T cell repertoires in COVID-19. On the study more broadly: Italy, Spain and the United States were the sources of the convalescent and acute COVID-19 samples. The cDNA or gDNA used as material had been derived from T cells, B-cell-depleted T cells, or PBMCs.

Methods used by the authors: Counts of nucleated cells, estimated from reference gene primer amplification, were obtained. Clones were sequenced by immunoSEQ multiplex PCR, and TCRdb holds only the in-frame ones, with some missing. The D gene and trimming were derived from the DNA, and the V and J assignments and clone size from that table. This repertoire shows about 120,000 clones, 70% to 85% found once; its top ten account for around 2.5%. Sample: peripheral blood. The chain couples TRBV5-1 to TRBJ2-1, with TRBD2 identical over 10 bases. The TCR originated in a man aged 50 or older with acute or convalescent COVID-19. CDR3 sequence: CASRSLAGDNEQFF. In nucleotides, the CDR3 is TGCGCCAGCAGATCCCTAGCGGGAGACAATGAGCAGTTCTTC.